A single sample gave rise to the 18 T cell receptor beta chains below, sequenced in a study of T cells after yellow fever vaccination (dated by TCRdb to between 2018 and 2021). The treatment or condition label, as the study defines it: live attenuated yellow fever vaccine strain. Library prep was done by 5' RACE. Sequencing used an Illumina HiSeq 2500. Through fastp at Q25 and MiXCR, TCRdb rebuilt clones from the public reads, retaining in-frame beta chains. Entries that share a CDR3 protein sequence are merged under the most common genes and DNA. The sample data list approximately 610,000 distinct CDR3 sequences, and around a sixth of these were observed just once. 17% of the sample is taken by the ten largest. The sequences come from PBMCs, collected 5 days after the first yellow fever vaccination. The receptors derive from a man between 18 and 29 years old who received the YFV17D yellow fever vaccine.

This chain joins TRBV29-1 and TRBJ1-2, with TRBD1 matching 7 bases. In germline, CDR1 is SQVTM, CDR2 ANQGSEA. This CDR3 is built from 12 residues. V dropped 4 bases and J dropped 7; count of bases not matched to a gene: 6. The CDR3 spells CSVGRTGRGYTF. The CDR3 nucleotides read TGCAGCGTTGGACGGACAGGCCGTGGCTACACCTTC.

Only a few counts were recorded for this clonotype. The V and J genes are TRBV20-1 and TRBJ2-6; D gene ambiguous. CDR1 is DFQATT, CDR2 SNEGSKA, per germline (reference sequence). V shed 5 bases and J shed 1 base, with 3 bases lying between them. The CDR3 has 12 amino acids. The CDR3 DNA reads as TGCAGTGCTGCATCTGGGGCCAACGTCCTGACTTTC. Translated: CSAASGANVLTF.

This clonotype was picked up a small number of times. The chain carries TRBV29-1 and TRBJ2-5; possibly TRBD2 for D (5 bases). Germline V gene sequence: CDR1 SQVTM, CDR2 ANQGSEA. CDR3 length equals 13 residues. V dropped 3 bases and J dropped 5 bases, with 13 bases sitting between them. CDR3 region: CSVEDLEEETQYF. CDR3 nucleotide sequence: TGCAGCGTTGAGGACCTGGAGGAGGAGACCCAGTACTTC.

The CDR3 sequence: CASSQPGQRNSPLHF. The CDR3 DNA reads TGCGCCAGCAGCCAGCCGGGACAGAGGAATTCACCCCTCCACTTT. This chain connects TRBV4-1 to TRBJ1-6, with 7 bases identical to TRBD1. Germline CDR1 reads MGHRA; CDR2 reads YSYEKL. Trimming cost V 3 bases and J 7 bases; bases outside gene matches: 6. This CDR3 has 15 residues.

The V and J genes are TRBV7-8 and TRBJ1-4; D is ambiguous. In germline, CDR1 is SGHVS, CDR2 FQNEAQ. V lost 5 bases, J lost 0 bases, and 10 bases lay in between. The CDR3 totals 15 residues. The CDR3 bases are TGTGCCAGCAGCCAGAGGACTGCAACTAATGAAAAACTGTTTTTT. Translation: CASSQRTATNEKLFF.

This clonotype has a handful of counts. V and J are TRBV6-1 and TRBJ2-5; 11 nucleotides line up with TRBD2. CDR3 size: 13 residues. The V gene's germline CDR1 is MNHNS and CDR2 SASEGT. V gave up 8 bases and J gave up 4 bases; unmatched junction bases: 3. CDR3 sequence: CASRGLAAETQYF. The CDR3 coding sequence is TGTGCCAGCCGGGGACTAGCGGCAGAGACCCAGTACTTC.

J is TRBJ2-3 and V is TRBV29-1; D gene unclear. Germline values: CDR1 SQVTM, CDR2 ANQGSEA. V was clipped by 5 bases and J by 0 bases, with 9 bases between them. The CDR3 has 13 amino acids. The CDR3 region is CSVKGLSTDTQYF. CDR3 nucleotide sequence: TGCAGCGTTAAGGGTCTTAGCACAGATACGCAGTATTTT.

The chain joins TRBV9 to TRBJ1-2, with a weak D call TRBD1 (6 bases). Germline V gene lookup returns CDR1 SGDLS and CDR2 YYNGEE. The CDR3 sequence is 15 residues long. V was trimmed by 6 bases and J by 6 bases, leaving 21 bases between them. CDR3 coding DNA: TGTGCCAGCACTCCGACCCCTAGGGGGAACGATGGCTACACCTTC. Protein sequence: CASTPTPRGNDGYTF. The full variable domain, completed using reference TRBV9 and TRBJ1-2, is DSGVTQTPKHLITATGQRVTLRCSPRSGDLSVYWYQQSLDQGLQFLIQYYNGEERAKGNILERFSAQQFPDLHSELNLSSLELGDSALYFCASTPTPRGNDGYTFGSGTRLTVV.

V gene TRBV10-1 combines with J gene TRBJ2-2; a possible D gene is TRBD2 (6 bases). The CDR3 is 14 residues long. Germline loops: CDR1 WNHNN, CDR2 SYGVQD (reference sequence). The germline V and J ends were trimmed by 6 bases and 1 base, with 9 bases remaining between them. The chain's CDR3 is CASSRDWNTGELFF. In nucleotides, the CDR3 is TGCGCCAGCAGCCGGGACTGGAACACCGGGGAGCTGTTTTTT.

This clonotype was counted ten times or more. J is TRBJ2-3 and V is TRBV5-4; TRBD1 might be the D (5 bases). This CDR3 has 14 amino acids. Germline CDR1 and CDR2: SGHNT and YYREEE (reference sequence). V lost 5 bases, J lost 1 base, and 11 bases lay in between. The DNA for the CDR3 is TGTGCCAGCAGTCTTCTACAGGGCACAGATACGCAGTATTTT. Translating gives CASSLLQGTDTQYF.

The chain uses TRBV6-1 and TRBJ2-7, with 7 bases lining up with TRBD2. CDR3 length equals 15 residues. With V trimmed by 4 bases and J by 2 bases, 8 bases remained unmatched. CDR1 is MNHNS and CDR2 is SASEGT in the germline V gene. CDR3 DNA: TGTGCCAGCAGTGTAGAAGGGACTATACCCTACGAGCAGTACTTC. Its protein product is CASSVEGTIPYEQYF.

The CDR3: CASSHQRRGSYNEQFF. As DNA, the CDR3 is TGCGCCAGCAGCCATCAGCGGAGGGGCTCCTACAATGAGCAGTTCTTC. J is TRBJ2-1 and V is TRBV4-3; D is perhaps TRBD2 (6 bases). This CDR3 comprises 16 residues. The V and J ends lost 3 bases and 0 bases respectively, with 12 bases between them. CDR1 is LGHNA and CDR2 is YSLEER in the germline V gene.

This clonotype was detected a few times. The chain links TRBV11-2 to TRBJ2-7; TRBD2 might be the D (5 bases). The germline V and J ends were trimmed by 6 bases and 4 bases, with 10 bases remaining between them. This CDR3 region has 12 residues. Germline CDR1 SGHAT, CDR2 FQNNGV. This CDR3 is CASSPIAYEQYV. The DNA of the CDR3 is TGTGCCAGCAGTCCCATAGCGTACGAGCAGTACGTC.

The J gene is TRBJ2-7, the V gene TRBV28; D is perhaps TRBD1 (5 bases). V lost 6 bases and J lost 2, with 14 bases in between. This CDR3 has 14 residues. Germline CDR1 is MDHEN and CDR2 is SYDVKM. CDR3 region: CASRPKGSAYEQYV. The CDR3 nucleotides are TGTGCCAGCAGACCCAAGGGGTCTGCCTACGAGCAGTACGTC.

A few counts support this clonotype. V gene TRBV24-1 combines with J gene TRBJ2-1, with D perhaps given as TRBD1 or TRBD2 (5 bases each). CDR3 size: 16 residues. Deletions cut 6 bases from V and 9 bases from J, with 23 bases between. Germline-derived CDR1 and CDR2 are KGHDR and SFDVKD. CDR3 coding DNA: TGTGCCACCAGTTCAGGGAAGTTGGCCCTGGGGAGTGAGCAGTTCTTC. This encodes CATSSGKLALGSEQFF.

This clonotype has a handful of counts. This chain links TRBV4-1 with TRBJ1-2; perhaps TRBD1 as D (5 bases). V lost 3 bases, J lost 4 bases, and 12 bases lay in between. The CDR3 sequence is 14 residues long. From germline, CDR1 is MGHRA and CDR2 YSYEKL. The CDR3 is CASSQPTGLYGYTF. In DNA form, the CDR3 reads TGCGCCAGCAGCCAGCCCACGGGGCTCTATGGCTACACCTTC.

V gene TRBV7-7 combines with J gene TRBJ2-2, with 8 bases fitting TRBD1. There are 15 residues in the CDR3. The V gene end was trimmed by 3 bases and the J gene end by 5 bases; junction bases not matched to a gene: 5. In germline, CDR1 is SSHAT, CDR2 FNYEAQ (reference sequence). The CDR3 sequence is CASSFGTGETGELFF. The CDR3 bases are TGTGCCAGCAGCTTCGGGACAGGAGAAACCGGGGAGCTGTTTTTT.

The chain is built from TRBV20-1 and TRBJ2-5, with TRBD2 matching over 11 bases. There are 13 residues in the CDR3. Per germline, CDR1 DFQATT and CDR2 SNEGSKA (reference sequence). Germline trimming cut 3 bases from V and 5 bases from J; bases unmatched to any gene: 2. CDR3 in DNA: TGCAGTGCTAGTAGCGGGGGGGCGGAGACCCAGTACTTC. It is translated as CSASSGGAETQYF.